This entry lists 19 T cell receptor beta chains sequenced from one sample in a study of T cells in Graves' hyperthyroidism and ophthalmopathy. TCR beta CDR3 sequences were amplified from RNA transcripts. With the HTBI primer set, the TCR CDR3 went through a first round of RT-PCR. TCRdb re-called the multiplex PCR reads with MiXCR, one entry per CDR3 protein. This sample has 450,000 to 650,000 distinct CDR3 sequences, with about 20% found just once. Sequenced sample: blood. The receptors were gathered from a man aged 18-30 years with Graves' hyperthyroidism.

This clonotype was counted ten times or more. The chain couples TRBV7-8 to TRBJ1-5; 8 bases are shared with TRBD1. CDR1 and CDR2 from the germline V gene are SGHVS and FQNEAQ. The trim removed 5 bases at V and 10 bases at J, leaving 13 bases unmatched. This CDR3 has 15 amino acids. CDR3 protein: CASSPNQQGVGPQHF. The CDR3 DNA follows: TGTGCCAGCAGCCCAAATCAACAGGGGGTAGGTCCCCAGCATTTT.

This clonotype has a count of ten or more. The chain combines TRBV12-3 or TRBV12-4 with TRBJ1-5; D gene uncertain. Between the trimmed V and J ends, which lost 10 bases and 6 bases, there was a span of 19 bases. The CDR3 runs 14 residues. The CDR3 reads CATPWLQGGQPQHF. The CDR3 region has the DNA TGTGCCACCCCGTGGCTCCAAGGAGGTCAGCCCCAGCATTTT.

Only a few counts were recorded for this clonotype. The genes are TRBV19 and TRBJ2-5; D is unresolved. V lost 6 bases and J 2 bases, leaving 10 bases between the germline ends. The CDR3 is 13 residues long. Germline V gene data show CDR1 as LNHDA and CDR2 as SQIVND (reference sequence). The chain's CDR3 is CASRGLGQETQYF. CDR3 DNA: TGTGCCAGTAGGGGATTGGGACAAGAGACCCAGTACTTC. Full variable domain (rest looked up from reference TRBV19 and TRBJ2-5): DGGITQSPKYLFRKEGQNVTLSCEQNLNHDAMYWYRQDPGQGLRLIYYSQIVNDFQKGDIAEGYSVSREKKESFPLTVTSAQKNPTAFYLCASRGLGQETQYFGPGTRLLVL.

Of note for this clonotype: A much bigger clone sits one base away, suggesting this may be a read error. The rearrangement links TRBV12-3 or TRBV12-4 to TRBJ1-5; 7 bases map to TRBD1. The V segment lost 6 bases and the J segment 6 bases; nucleotides outside the gene matches: 5. The CDR3 runs 13 residues. The CDR3 nucleotides read TGTGCCAGCAGCGCGACAGGGACTCAGCCCCAGCATTTT. Translation: CASSATGTQPQHF.

The chain uses TRBV28 and TRBJ1-1, with 8 bases lining up with TRBD1. The CDR3 runs 12 residues. V gave up 2 bases and J gave up 13 bases; unmatched junction bases: 6. The germline V gene encodes CDR1 MDHEN and CDR2 SYDVKM. The CDR3 loop is CASSLLRDRCFF. CDR3 coding DNA: TGTGCCAGCAGTTTACTCCGGGACAGGTGTTTCTTT.

V gene TRBV18 combines with J gene TRBJ2-7; 9 bases fit TRBD2. The CDR3 loop spans 15 amino acids. Germline lookup yields CDR1 KGHSH and CDR2 LQKENI. V trimming: 2 bases; J trimming: 6 bases; junction bases outside the gene matches: 8. The CDR3 region is CASSPRGLAGIEQYF. The CDR3 DNA is TGTGCCAGCTCACCAAGGGGGCTAGCGGGGATCGAGCAGTACTTC.

This clonotype was picked up one time. V usage is TRBV29-1 and J usage is TRBJ2-5; a weak D match, TRBD2 (6 bases). Deletions cut 4 bases from V and 5 bases from J, with 14 bases between. CDR1 is SQVTM and CDR2 is ANQGSEA in the germline V gene. The CDR3 is 13 residues long. CDR3 DNA: TGCAGCGTTGTAAAACTAGCCGGGGAGACCCAGTACTTC. Its protein product is CSVVKLAGETQYF.

This clonotype has just a few counts. The gene calls are TRBV11-1 and TRBJ2-7, with 9 positions matching TRBD1. This CDR3 region has 16 residues. The V segment lost 4 bases and the J segment 2 bases; nucleotides outside the gene matches: 9. CDR1 and CDR2 (germline): SGHAT, FQDESV (reference sequence). The CDR3 loop is CASSSSDRGRTYEQYF. The CDR3 nucleotides read TGTGCCAGCAGCTCCTCCGACAGGGGGAGAACCTACGAGCAGTACTTC.

This clonotype was picked up a small number of times. The CDR3 DNA is TGTGCCACCAGTGAGGGGGGACAGGGAAGTGAGCAGCCCCAGCATTTT. Protein: CATSEGGQGSEQPQHF. This sequence joins TRBV24-1 and TRBJ1-5; 9 bases fit TRBD1. The J segment lost 7 bases and the V segment lost 4 bases, leaving 10 bases of the junction unmatched. Germline V gene sequence: CDR1 KGHDR, CDR2 SFDVKD. The CDR3 extends over 16 amino acids.

This clonotype was recorded a few times. The rearrangement links TRBV5-1 to TRBJ2-7; 9 positions match TRBD1. Germline lookup yields CDR1 SGHRS and CDR2 YFSETQ. The length of the CDR3 is 14 residues. V was clipped by 0 bases and J by 5 bases; unmatched bases: 3. The CDR3 DNA sequence: TGCGCCAGCAGCTTGGGGGACAGGGCGCACGAGCAGTACTTC. Translating it yields CASSLGDRAHEQYF. The variable domain in full, completed from reference TRBV5-1 and TRBJ2-7, reads KAGVTQTPRYLIKTRGQQVTLSCSPISGHRSVSWYQQTPGQGLQFLFEYFSETQRNKGNFPGRFSGRQFSNSRSEMNVSTLELGDSALYLCASSLGDRAHEQYFGPGTRLTVT.

This rearrangement joins TRBV11-2 to TRBJ2-7; the D is unclear. Germline V gene data show CDR1 as SGHAT and CDR2 as FQNNGV. V lost 5 bases and J lost 1, with 12 bases in between. The CDR3 runs 14 residues. The CDR3 region is CASSEDFQSYEQYF. In nucleotides, the CDR3 is TGTGCCAGCAGCGAGGATTTCCAGTCCTACGAGCAGTACTTC.

This clonotype was seen many times. The CDR3 sequence is CASIAGRGGTYEQYF. The CDR3 nucleotides are TGTGCCAGCATTGCCGGGCGGGGCGGGACCTACGAGCAGTACTTC. J is TRBJ2-7 and V is TRBV2, with a weak D call TRBD2 (6 bases). V was cut by 7 bases and J by 2 bases, with 18 bases left in between. Germline loops: CDR1 SNHLY, CDR2 FYNNEI. The CDR3 is 15 amino acids.

This clonotype was counted between two and nine times. V and J are TRBV20-1 and TRBJ2-5, with 7 bases that match TRBD2. The V gene end was trimmed by 4 bases and the J gene end by 3 bases; junction bases not matched to a gene: 11. CDR1 and CDR2 (germline): DFQATT, SNEGSKA (reference sequence). The CDR3 loop spans 15 amino acids. As DNA, the CDR3 is TGCAGTGCTAACGCACCGAGGGGAGGGAAAGAGACCCAGTACTTC. Its translation: CSANAPRGGKETQYF.

The sample holds many counts of this clonotype. The V call is TRBV27, the J call TRBJ2-7; D remains ambiguous. Germline loops: CDR1 MNHEY, CDR2 SMNVEV (reference sequence). The CDR3 covers 14 residues. With 3 bases removed from V and 0 bases from J, the gap between germline ends came to 9 bases. The CDR3 sequence is CASSFTESSYEQYF. CDR3 nucleotide sequence: TGTGCCAGCAGTTTTACAGAAAGCTCCTACGAGCAGTACTTC.

This chain connects TRBV5-1 to TRBJ2-7, with a possible D match to TRBD1 (6 bases). This CDR3 has 14 amino acids. From germline, CDR1 is SGHRS and CDR2 YFSETQ. Trimming stripped 5 bases from V and 6 bases from J, with 18 bases between. DNA for the CDR3: TGCGCCAGCAGTAGCACCGCAGGGGCCAGCGAGCAGTACTTC. Translation gives CASSSTAGASEQYF. The entire variable domain, with the rest obtained from reference TRBV5-1 and TRBJ2-7, is as follows: KAGVTQTPRYLIKTRGQQVTLSCSPISGHRSVSWYQQTPGQGLQFLFEYFSETQRNKGNFPGRFSGRQFSNSRSEMNVSTLELGDSALYLCASSSTAGASEQYFGPGTRLTVT.

The chain employs TRBV20-1 and TRBJ2-5; D not certain. V was clipped by 0 bases and J by 4 bases, with 15 bases between them. The CDR3 has 15 residues. The germline gives CDR1 DFQATT, CDR2 SNEGSKA (reference sequence). Here the CDR3 reads CSARDQWGQLETQYF. In nucleotides, the CDR3 is TGCAGTGCTAGAGATCAATGGGGTCAGTTAGAGACCCAGTACTTC.

The DNA for the CDR3 is TGTGCCAGCAGCCCCGGCGTGTCGAGCGGGGTTAGCACAGATACGCAGTATTTT. Its translation is CASSPGVSSGVSTDTQYF. V gene TRBV7-1 combines with J gene TRBJ2-3, with 7 bases lining up with TRBD2. TRBV7-1 is noted as an ORF with a role that remains uncertain. Trimming at V came to 5 bases and at J to 0 bases, leaving 14 bases not matched to a gene. The CDR3 contains 18 residues.

The chain recombines TRBV2 with TRBJ1-1; D unclear. The germline V and J ends were trimmed by 6 bases and 8 bases, with 10 bases remaining between them. The CDR3 spans 11 residues. Germline CDR1 and CDR2: SNHLY and FYNNEI. The CDR3 loop is CASSLSVEAFF. CDR3 coding DNA: TGTGCCAGCAGCCTGAGTGTAGAAGCTTTCTTT.

This clonotype was recorded at least ten times. The chain links TRBV7-9 to TRBJ2-7; D gene unclear. The germline V gene encodes CDR1 SEHNR and CDR2 FQNEAQ (reference sequence). V was pared by 5 bases and J by 4 bases, with 12 bases between. The CDR3 runs 13 residues. This chain's CDR3 is CASSREALYEQYF. The CDR3, as DNA: TGTGCCAGCAGCAGGGAAGCGCTATACGAGCAGTACTTC.